This T cell receptor (beta chain) comes out of a study of blood T cell repertoires in COVID-19. Whole-study context: Italy, Spain and the United States were the sources of the convalescent and acute COVID-19 samples. Sources were T cells, B-cell-depleted T cells, or PBMCs; the material itself was cDNA or gDNA.

Those who participated ranged in age from about 18 to 89 years and resided in approximately 26 US areas. Two consecutive negative NP/OP PCR tests, clearance, or resolved symptoms defined Cohort 3 recovery. Using immunoSEQ multiplex PCR, the repertoire was profiled, and TCRdb retains in-frame clones only, with some absent. The sample includes around 390,000 clones, approximately 87% of them seen just once. CDR1 and CDR2 (germline): SGHRS, YFSETQ. CDR3 length: 14 amino acids. Between the trimmed V and J ends, which lost 2 bases and 3 bases, there was a span of 12 bases. The TCR sequence derives from a woman aged 45-59 years who had recovered from COVID-19. This sequence joins TRBV5-1 and TRBJ2-7; unclear D gene. Input material: PBMCs or T cells enriched from blood (not recorded which). The CDR3 DNA sequence: TGCGCCAGCAGCTTACCGGGTTCCCTCTACGAGCAGTACTTC. Translation gives CASSLPGSLYEQYF.